The clone carrying this T cell receptor (beta chain) was seen repeatedly, ten times or more. What it binds is unknown. The library was built from roughly 400 ng RNA with molecular barcoded adaptors for alpha/delta and beta/gamma chains. MiXCR, applied by TCRdb to the reads, yields one record per CDR3 protein. The table has about 130,000 distinct CDR3 sequences, approximately 13% seen once. The CDR3 runs to 16 residues. The J segment lost 0 bases and the V segment lost 5 bases, leaving 6 bases of the junction unmatched. Germline V gene lookup returns CDR1 SGHTA and CDR2 FQGTGA. The sample originates from a study of read filtering for tumor transcriptome and immune sequencing. Background on the study: R-ISS stage counts were under 10 for I, roughly 16 for II, about seven for III.

Points from the study as a whole: This fraction held mixed bone marrow immune cells after CD138-negative sorting. Dropping single-read clonotypes raised IR-seq and RNA-seq shared-clonotype correlation.

The chain recombines TRBV7-3 with TRBJ2-3, with 9 bases aligning to TRBD2. This clonotype was sampled from a donor at least 40 years old with multiple myeloma. The sequenced material came from a population of CD138-negative cells sorted from bone marrow. The CDR3 reads CASSLQAGGSTDTQYF. DNA for the CDR3: TGTGCCAGCAGCCTACAAGCGGGGGGAAGCACAGATACGCAGTATTTT.